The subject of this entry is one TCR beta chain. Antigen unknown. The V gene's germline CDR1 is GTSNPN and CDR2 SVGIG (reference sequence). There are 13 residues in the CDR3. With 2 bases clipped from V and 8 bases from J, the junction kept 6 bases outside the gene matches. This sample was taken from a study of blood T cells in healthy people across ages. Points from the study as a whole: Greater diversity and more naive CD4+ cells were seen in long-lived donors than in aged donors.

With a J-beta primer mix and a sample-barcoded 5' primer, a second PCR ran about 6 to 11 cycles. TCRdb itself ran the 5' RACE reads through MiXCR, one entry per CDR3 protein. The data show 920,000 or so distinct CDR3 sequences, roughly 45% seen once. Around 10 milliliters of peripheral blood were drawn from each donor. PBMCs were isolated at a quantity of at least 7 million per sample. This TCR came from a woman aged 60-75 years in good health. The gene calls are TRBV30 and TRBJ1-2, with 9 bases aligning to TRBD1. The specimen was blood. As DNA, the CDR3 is TGTGCCTGGAGTCCGGGACAGGGTTACGGCTACACCTTC. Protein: CAWSPGQGYGYTF.